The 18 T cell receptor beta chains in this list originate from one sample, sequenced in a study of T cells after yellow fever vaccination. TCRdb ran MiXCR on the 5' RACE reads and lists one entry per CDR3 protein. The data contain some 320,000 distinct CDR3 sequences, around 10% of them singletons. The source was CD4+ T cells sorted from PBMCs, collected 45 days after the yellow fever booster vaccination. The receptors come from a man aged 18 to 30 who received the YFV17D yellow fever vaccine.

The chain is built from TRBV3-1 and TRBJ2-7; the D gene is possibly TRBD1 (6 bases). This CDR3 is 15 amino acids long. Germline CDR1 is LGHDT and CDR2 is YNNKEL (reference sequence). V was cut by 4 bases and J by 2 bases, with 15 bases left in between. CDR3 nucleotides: TGTGCCAGCAGCCGAGACCAGGGGATAGCCTACGAGCAGTACTTC. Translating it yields CASSRDQGIAYEQYF.

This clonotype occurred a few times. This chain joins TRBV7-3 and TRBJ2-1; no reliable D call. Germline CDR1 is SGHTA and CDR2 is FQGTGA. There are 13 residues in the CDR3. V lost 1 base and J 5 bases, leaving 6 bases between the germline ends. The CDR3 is CASSLNLDNEQFF. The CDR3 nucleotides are TGTGCCAGCAGCTTAAATCTTGACAATGAGCAGTTCTTC.

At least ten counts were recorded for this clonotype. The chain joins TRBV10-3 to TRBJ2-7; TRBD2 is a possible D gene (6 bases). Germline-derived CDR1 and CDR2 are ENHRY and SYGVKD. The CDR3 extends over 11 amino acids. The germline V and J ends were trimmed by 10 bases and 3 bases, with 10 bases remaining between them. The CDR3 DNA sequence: TGTGCCACGAGGGACTTCTACGAGCAGTACGTC. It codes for CATRDFYEQYV.

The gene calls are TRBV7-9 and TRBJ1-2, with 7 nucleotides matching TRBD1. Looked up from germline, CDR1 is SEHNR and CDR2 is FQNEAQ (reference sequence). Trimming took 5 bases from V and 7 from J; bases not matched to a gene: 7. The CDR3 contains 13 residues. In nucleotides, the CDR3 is TGTGCCAGCAGCCCTTCAGGGGGACGTGGCTACACCTTC. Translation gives CASSPSGGRGYTF.

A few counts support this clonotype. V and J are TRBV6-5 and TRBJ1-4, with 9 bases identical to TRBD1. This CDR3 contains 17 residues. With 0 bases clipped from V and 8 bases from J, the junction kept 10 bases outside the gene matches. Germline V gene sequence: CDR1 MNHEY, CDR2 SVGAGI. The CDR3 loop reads CASSYSGYRGLGEKLFF. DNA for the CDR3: TGTGCCAGCAGTTACTCGGGCTACAGGGGGCTTGGGGAAAAACTGTTTTTT.

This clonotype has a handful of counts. CDR3 coding DNA: TGTGCCAGCAGCGGCCAGGGAGGGCCCGACTATGGCTACACCTTC. It is translated as CASSGQGGPDYGYTF. The J gene is TRBJ1-2, the V gene TRBV5-4, with TRBD1 as a possible D gene (5 bases). Trimming removed 4 bases at V and 3 bases at J, with 16 bases between. From germline, CDR1 is SGHNT and CDR2 YYREEE (reference sequence). The CDR3 is 15 amino acids.

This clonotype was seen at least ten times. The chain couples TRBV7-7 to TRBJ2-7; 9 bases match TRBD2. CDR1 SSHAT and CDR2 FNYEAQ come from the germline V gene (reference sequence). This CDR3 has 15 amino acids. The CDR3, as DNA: TGTGCTAGCAGCGATAAGCGGGGGGCCAGCTACGAGCAGTACGTC. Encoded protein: CASSDKRGASYEQYV.

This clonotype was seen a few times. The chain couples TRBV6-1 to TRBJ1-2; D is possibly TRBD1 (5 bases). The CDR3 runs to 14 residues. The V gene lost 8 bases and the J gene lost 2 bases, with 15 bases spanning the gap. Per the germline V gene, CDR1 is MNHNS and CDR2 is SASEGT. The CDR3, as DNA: TGTGCCAGCTTAATAGGGGTCGGAAACTATGGCTACACCTTC. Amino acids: CASLIGVGNYGYTF.

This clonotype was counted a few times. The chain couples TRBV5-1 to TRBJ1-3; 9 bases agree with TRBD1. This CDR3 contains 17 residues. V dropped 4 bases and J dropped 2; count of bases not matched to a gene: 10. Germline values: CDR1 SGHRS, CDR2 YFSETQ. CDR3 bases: TGCGCCAGCAGCGCGGGACAGGGAAGGTTGCCTGGAAACACCATATATTTT. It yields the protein CASSAGQGRLPGNTIYF.

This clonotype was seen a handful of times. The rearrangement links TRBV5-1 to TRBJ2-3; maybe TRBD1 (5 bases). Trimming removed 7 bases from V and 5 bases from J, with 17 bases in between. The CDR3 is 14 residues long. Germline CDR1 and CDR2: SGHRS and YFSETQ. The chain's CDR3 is CASSATGSGDTQYF. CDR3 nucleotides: TGCGCCAGCTCGGCTACAGGCAGTGGAGATACGCAGTATTTT.

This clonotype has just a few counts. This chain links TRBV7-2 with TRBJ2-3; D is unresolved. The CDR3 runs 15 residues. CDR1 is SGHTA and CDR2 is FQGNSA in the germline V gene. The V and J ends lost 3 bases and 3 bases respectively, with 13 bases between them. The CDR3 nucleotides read TGTGCCAGCAGCTTCTCCCTGGCTCAGACAGATACGCAGTATTTT. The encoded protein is CASSFSLAQTDTQYF.

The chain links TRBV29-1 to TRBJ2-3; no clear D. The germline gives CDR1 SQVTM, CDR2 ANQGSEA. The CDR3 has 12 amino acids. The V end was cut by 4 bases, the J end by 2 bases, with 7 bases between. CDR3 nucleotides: TGCAGCGTTGCACAGTACACAGATACGCAGTATTTT. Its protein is CSVAQYTDTQYF.

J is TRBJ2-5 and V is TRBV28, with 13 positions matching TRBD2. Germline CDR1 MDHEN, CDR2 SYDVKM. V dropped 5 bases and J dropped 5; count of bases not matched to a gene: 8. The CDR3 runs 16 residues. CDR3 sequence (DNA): TGTGCCAGCAGTCTCCCCCCGGGACTAGCGGGGGAGACCCAGTACTTC. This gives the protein CASSLPPGLAGETQYF.

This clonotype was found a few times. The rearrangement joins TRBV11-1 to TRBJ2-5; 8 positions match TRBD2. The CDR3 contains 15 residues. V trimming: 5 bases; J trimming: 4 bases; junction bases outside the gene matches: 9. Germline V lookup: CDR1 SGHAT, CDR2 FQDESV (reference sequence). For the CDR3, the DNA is TGTGCCAGCAGCCTCGGGGGGGCCGCGGGAGAGACCCAGTACTTC. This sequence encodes CASSLGGAAGETQYF.

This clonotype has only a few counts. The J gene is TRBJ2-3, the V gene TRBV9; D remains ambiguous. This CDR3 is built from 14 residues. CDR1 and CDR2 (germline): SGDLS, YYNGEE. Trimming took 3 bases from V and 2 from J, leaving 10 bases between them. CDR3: CASSGNTLTDTQYF. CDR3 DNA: TGTGCCAGCAGCGGCAACACCCTCACAGATACGCAGTATTTT.

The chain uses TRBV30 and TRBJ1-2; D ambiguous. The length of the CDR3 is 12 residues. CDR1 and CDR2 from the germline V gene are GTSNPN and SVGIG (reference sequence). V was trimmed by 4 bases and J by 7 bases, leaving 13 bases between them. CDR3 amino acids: CAWTGFFGGYTF. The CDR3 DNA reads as TGTGCCTGGACAGGTTTCTTTGGTGGCTACACCTTC.

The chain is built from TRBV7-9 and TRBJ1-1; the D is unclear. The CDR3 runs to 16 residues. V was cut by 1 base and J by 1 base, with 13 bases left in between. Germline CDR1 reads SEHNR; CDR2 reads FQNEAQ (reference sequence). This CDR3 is CASSLGRKSENTEAFF. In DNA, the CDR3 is TGTGCCAGCAGCTTAGGTAGAAAGTCAGAGAACACTGAAGCTTTCTTT.

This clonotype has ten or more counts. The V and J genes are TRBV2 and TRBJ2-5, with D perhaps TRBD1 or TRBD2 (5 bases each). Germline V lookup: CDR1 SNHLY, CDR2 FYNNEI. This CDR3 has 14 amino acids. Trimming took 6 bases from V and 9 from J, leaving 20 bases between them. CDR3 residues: CASRRGPASGAQYF. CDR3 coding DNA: TGTGCCAGCAGGAGGGGACCGGCGAGTGGGGCCCAGTACTTC.